Below are 16 T cell receptor beta chains sequenced from a single sample in a study of cytomegalovirus exposure and HLA in healthy donors. Both 60 Vbeta primers and 13 Jbeta primers went into the PCR. Measured with immunoSEQ multiplex PCR; TCRdb has only the in-frame clones, and not every one. The data hold some 150,000 clones, with around 64% observed a single time. Material: PBMCs. These receptors were collected from a woman in her 30s in good health and CMV-seronegative.

The chain is built from TRBV28 and TRBJ1-3; TRBD1 aligns across 7 bases. The CDR3 length is 16 residues. CDR1 is MDHEN and CDR2 is SYDVKM in the germline V gene. V was clipped by 3 bases and J by 0 bases; unmatched bases: 5. CDR3 nucleotide sequence: TGTGCCAGCAGTTTGTCGGGACAGCGCTCTGGAAACACCATATATTTT. It codes for CASSLSGQRSGNTIYF.

The CDR3 reads CASRTPDRGRQFF. The CDR3 DNA reads as TGTGCCAGCAGAACCCCGGACAGGGGTCGGCAGTTCTTC. The rearrangement uses TRBV28 and TRBJ2-1, with 9 bases matching TRBD1. The CDR3 spans 13 residues. Germline V gene data show CDR1 as MDHEN and CDR2 as SYDVKM. The J segment lost 12 bases and the V segment lost 6 bases, leaving 9 bases of the junction unmatched.

The chain uses TRBV19 and TRBJ2-1, with a possible D match to TRBD1 (5 bases). In germline, CDR1 is LNHDA, CDR2 SQIVND (reference sequence). V shed 7 bases and J shed 5 bases, with 18 bases lying between them. The CDR3 is 15 amino acids. CDR3 in amino acids: CASTPRDSPHNEQFF. For the CDR3, the DNA is TGTGCCAGTACCCCGCGTGACAGCCCCCACAATGAGCAGTTCTTC.

The V and J genes are TRBV5-4 and TRBJ1-1; 10 bases map to TRBD1. The ends lost 0 bases at V and 3 bases at J; junction bases unmatched: 2. This CDR3 is 15 amino acids long. Germline V CDR1 and CDR2: SGHNT, YYREEE (reference sequence). CDR3 sequence reads: CASSLAGQGYTEAFF. The CDR3 coding sequence is TGTGCCAGCAGCTTGGCGGGACAGGGGTACACTGAAGCTTTCTTT.

This clone occurred once. The chain carries TRBV5-1 and TRBJ2-3; 7 bases align to TRBD2. This CDR3 comprises 14 residues. Germline trimming cut 4 bases from V and 4 bases from J; bases unmatched to any gene: 6. Germline CDR1 and CDR2: SGHRS and YFSETQ. In DNA form, the CDR3 reads TGCGCCAGCAGCGGCGGGGGAATCTCAGATACGCAGTATTTT. Amino acid sequence: CASSGGGISDTQYF.

This chain uses TRBV2 with TRBJ1-1; D gene ambiguous. Per the germline V gene, CDR1 is SNHLY and CDR2 is FYNNEI. V was shortened by 5 bases and J by 3 bases, with 7 bases between the two germline ends. This CDR3 is 12 amino acids long. CDR3 region: CASSPGHTEAFF. CDR3 coding DNA: TGTGCCAGCAGTCCAGGCCACACTGAAGCTTTCTTT.

The rearrangement uses TRBV9 and TRBJ1-2, with D maybe TRBD1 (6 bases). Germline V CDR1 and CDR2: SGDLS, YYNGEE. Between the trimmed V and J ends, which lost 3 bases and 5 bases, there was a span of 20 bases. This CDR3 region has 16 residues. CDR3 DNA sequence: TGTGCCAGCAGCGGGGCTGGACAGCCTAGCTGGTATGGCTACACCTTC. It encodes CASSGAGQPSWYGYTF.

This chain joins TRBV4-1 and TRBJ1-5; D gene unclear. This CDR3 comprises 18 residues. From germline, CDR1 is MGHRA and CDR2 YSYEKL. Trimming pared 2 bases from V and 4 bases from J, leaving 21 bases between. The chain's CDR3 is CASSQWVAGPFLNQPQHF. As DNA, the CDR3 is TGCGCCAGCAGCCAATGGGTGGCAGGTCCGTTCCTTAATCAGCCCCAGCATTTT.

The chain has TRBV28 and TRBJ2-5; a possible D gene is TRBD2 (6 bases). Germline V gene data show CDR1 as MDHEN and CDR2 as SYDVKM. The V gene lost 5 bases and the J gene lost 3 bases, with 19 bases spanning the gap. This CDR3 contains 16 residues. CDR3 sequence reads: CASSPITGEEEETQYF. The CDR3 DNA is TGTGCCAGCAGTCCCATCACCGGGGAGGAGGAAGAGACCCAGTACTTC.

The chain uses TRBV29-1 and TRBJ2-7; 8 bases map to TRBD1. Germline CDR1 and CDR2: SQVTM and ANQGSEA. The CDR3 contains 13 residues. The V and J ends lost 6 bases and 3 bases, in that order; junction bases with no gene match: 7. CDR3 bases: TGCAGCGTAAAGACAGGGGCCGACTACGAGCAGTACTTC. Protein sequence: CSVKTGADYEQYF.

This chain uses TRBV6-1 with TRBJ1-2; 9 bases fit TRBD1. V trimming: 6 bases; J trimming: 3 bases; junction bases outside the gene matches: 5. CDR3 length: 14 amino acids. Germline-derived CDR1 and CDR2 are MNHNS and SASEGT. CDR3 bases: TGTGCCAGCAGCCGGGACAGGGCTGACTATGGCTACACCTTC. Its protein is CASSRDRADYGYTF.

This chain links TRBV14 with TRBJ1-3; D is unresolved. Trimming stripped 4 bases from V and 9 bases from J, with 13 bases between. The CDR3 is made up of 13 amino acids. Germline values: CDR1 SGHDN, CDR2 FVKESK. CDR3 in amino acids: CASSPAVRGTIYF. In DNA form, the CDR3 reads TGTGCCAGCAGCCCCGCGGTCCGGGGCACCATATATTTT.

The rearrangement links TRBV5-1 to TRBJ2-5; D ambiguous. With 0 bases removed from V and 4 bases from J, the gap between germline ends came to 13 bases. The CDR3 runs to 15 residues. Germline values: CDR1 SGHRS, CDR2 YFSETQ. Here the CDR3 DNA reads TGCGCCAGCAGCTTGGGGGTAGCTGCCCGAGAGACCCAGTACTTC. Its protein is CASSLGVAARETQYF.

This chain joins TRBV28 and TRBJ1-5, with TRBD1 matching 7 bases. Germline V lookup: CDR1 MDHEN, CDR2 SYDVKM. V lost 3 bases, J lost 6 bases, and 5 bases stayed unmatched. The CDR3 extends over 14 amino acids. CDR3 DNA: TGTGCCAGCAGTTTGCAGCAGGGGGGTCAGCCCCAGCATTTT. It is translated as CASSLQQGGQPQHF.

The CDR3 nucleotides are TGTGCCAGCAGCTTAGAGGGGAACAATCAGCCCCAGCATTTT. Encoded protein: CASSLEGNNQPQHF. The chain links TRBV7-9 to TRBJ1-5, with D tentatively TRBD1 (5 bases). The germline CDR1 and CDR2 sequences are SEHNR and FQNEAQ (reference sequence). The V end was cut by 1 base, the J end by 3 bases, with 7 bases between. This CDR3 has 14 residues.

Only one count was recorded for this clone. The chain links TRBV6-5 to TRBJ1-6; D may be TRBD1 (6 bases). Looked up from germline, CDR1 is MNHEY and CDR2 is SVGAGI. With 2 bases removed from V and 11 bases from J, the gap between germline ends came to 16 bases. The CDR3 contains 15 residues. The CDR3 sequence: CASSYLPTGSAPLHF. CDR3 DNA sequence: TGTGCCAGCAGTTACCTCCCTACAGGGTCTGCACCCCTCCACTTT.